What follows are 5 T cell receptor beta chains derived from one specimen sequenced in a study of CD4 T cells in relation to SARS-CoV-2 and coronaviruses. Clones were sequenced by immunoSEQ multiplex PCR, and TCRdb holds only the in-frame ones, with some missing. The data show 20,000 or so clones, 68% seen once. Their target antigens are unknown. Before the COVID-19 pandemic, during about 2010-2018, CD4+ T cells were taken from unexposed donors. The cells were cultured for approximately 10 days before CD4+ T cells were isolated. Material: CD4+ T cells from PBMCs, cultured in vitro. The receptors shown here come from a human donor in good health.

The rearrangement links TRBV9 to TRBJ2-1; tentatively, D is TRBD2 (7 bases). Deletions cut 5 bases from V and 6 bases from J, with 21 bases between. CDR1 and CDR2 (germline): SGDLS, YYNGEE. The CDR3 sequence is 16 residues long. This chain's CDR3 is CASRPSGGGSSNEQFF. Here the CDR3 DNA reads TGTGCCAGCAGACCTTCCGGGGGCGGGAGTTCCAATGAGCAGTTCTTC.

DNA of the CDR3: TGTGCCAGCAGCGCCGGAGGGGAGGGAGACGGGGATTCACCCCTCCACTTT. It specifies CASSAGGEGDGDSPLHF. This rearrangement joins TRBV21-1 to TRBJ1-6. TRBV21-1 is given as a pseudogene. The CDR3 spans 17 residues.

The V call is TRBV3-1 (or the pseudogene TRBV3-2), the J call TRBJ1-1, with 8 positions matching TRBD1. The CDR3 runs 16 residues. V was clipped by 4 bases and J by 2 bases; unmatched bases: 9. Germline V gives CDR1 LGHDT, CDR2 YNNKEL (reference sequence). CDR3 DNA: TGTGCCAGCAGCCTCGACAGGGGTAGGGGAAACACTGAAGCTTTCTTT. It encodes CASSLDRGRGNTEAFF.

The chain employs TRBV6-5 and TRBJ1-2; TRBD1 matches at 7 bases. With 5 bases clipped from V and 3 bases from J, the junction kept 6 bases outside the gene matches. The germline V gene has CDR1 MNHEY and CDR2 SVGAGI. This CDR3 is 14 amino acids long. The CDR3 coding sequence is TGTGCCAGCAGTATAGGGGGCAGATACTATGGCTACACCTTC. Translating gives CASSIGGRYYGYTF.

This clone appeared a few times. The chain links TRBV19 to TRBJ1-2; D is ambiguous. The CDR3 totals 9 residues. Deletions cut 8 bases from V and 6 bases from J, with 4 bases between. Germline assignment: CDR1 LNHDA and CDR2 SQIVND (reference sequence). CDR3 protein: CASGNGYTF. In DNA, the CDR3 is TGTGCCAGTGGTAATGGCTACACCTTC.